This note documents a single TCR beta chain sequence. Its antigen remains unknown. No patient escaped relapse after autologous stem cell transplantation, and brentuximab vedotin exposure varied. Best responses included complete response and partial response; otherwise, the best response was progressive disease. The data belong to a study of PD-1 blockade in classical Hodgkin lymphoma. Sequencing was performed with immunoSEQ multiplex PCR; in TCRdb, only in-frame clones are kept and a portion is missing. The sample includes more than 85,000 clones, approximately 91% of them seen just once. Germline V CDR1 and CDR2: SGHDN, FVKESK. This CDR3 spans 14 amino acids. V lost 7 bases to trimming and J lost 0 bases, with 7 bases between them. The study's findings and limits: Possible causes of repertoire differences, disease activity or prior therapy, remain undefined. Relapsed/refractory patients reportedly had the lowest baseline TCR diversity, below newly diagnosed patients, who were below healthy donors.

The rearrangement links TRBV14 to TRBJ2-6; no reliable D call. The source is a human donor with classical Hodgkin lymphoma. Sequenced material: peripheral blood mononuclear cells (PBMCs), taken before the second cycle of nivolumab. Here the CDR3 reads CASKPSSGANVLTF. For the CDR3, the DNA is TGTGCCAGCAAACCCAGCTCTGGGGCCAACGTCCTGACTTTC.